Shown below are 6 T cell receptor beta chains from a single sample sequenced in a study of human T cells and chemical hapten exposure. Specified time point: healthy volunteer bleed at 2 weeks. The starting material, unfractionated whole blood, was used for total RNA extraction. One entry per CDR3 protein results from TCRdb running MiXCR on the RACE reads. The sample includes roughly 48,000 distinct CDR3 sequences, roughly 4.1% seen only once; the top ten take 5.8%. The material sequenced was whole blood. The receptors here all came from a human donor in good health. Some clones in this sample may be carry-over from other donors' samples.

This clonotype was found many times. The genes are TRBV4-2 and TRBJ2-1; TRBD2 might be the D (6 bases). Trimming left V 3 bases short and J 7 bases short, with 10 bases between. CDR1 and CDR2 (germline): LGHNA, YNFKEQ. The CDR3 is 13 amino acids. CDR3 coding DNA: TGTGCCAGCAGCCAGTTAGCGGTTAATGAGCAGTTCTTC. Its translation: CASSQLAVNEQFF.

In this sample, this clonotype turned up many times. The chain carries TRBV20-1 and TRBJ2-7, with D perhaps TRBD1 (5 bases). CDR1 DFQATT and CDR2 SNEGSKA come from the germline V gene (reference sequence). Trimming took 5 bases from V and 4 from J, leaving 9 bases between them. The CDR3 length is 11 residues. The DNA for the CDR3 is TGCAGTGCTCGTGGGGCTTACGAGCAGTACTTC. It specifies CSARGAYEQYF.

The gene calls are TRBV24-1 and TRBJ2-3; D may be TRBD1 (6 bases). Germline CDR1 and CDR2: KGHDR and SFDVKD. The CDR3 is 16 amino acids. Trimming removed 3 bases at V and 1 base at J, with 13 bases between. The CDR3 nucleotides are TGTGCCACCAGTGATCCCGCCAGACAGGGCACAGATACGCAGTATTTT. Protein sequence: CATSDPARQGTDTQYF.

The chain carries TRBV11-2 and TRBJ2-3; TRBD2 matches 8 bases. CDR1 SGHAT and CDR2 FQNNGV come from the germline V gene. Losses at the gene ends were 1 base for V and 1 base for J; bases not matched to a gene: 4. This CDR3 spans 16 amino acids. The chain's CDR3 is CASSLAGGPGTDTQYF. In nucleotides, the CDR3 is TGTGCCAGCAGCTTAGCGGGAGGGCCGGGCACAGATACGCAGTATTTT. The variable domain in full, completed from reference TRBV11-2 and TRBJ2-3, reads EAGVAQSPRYKIIEKRQSVAFWCNPISGHATLYWYQQILGQGPKLLIQFQNNGVVDDSQLPKDRFSAERLKGVDSTLKIQPAKLEDSAVYLCASSLAGGPGTDTQYFGPGTRLTVL.

In its sample, this clonotype was seen many times. CDR3 nucleotides: TGTGCCAGCAGTGTACAGGGAGGAAGTCAGCCCCAGCATTTT. This sequence encodes CASSVQGGSQPQHF. The genes are TRBV12-3 or TRBV12-4 and TRBJ1-5, with D possibly being TRBD1 (6 bases). The CDR3 runs 14 residues. The germline V and J ends were trimmed by 5 bases and 6 bases, with 14 bases remaining between them.

The chain has TRBV6-5 and TRBJ1-1; D is uncertain. The germline gives CDR1 MNHEY, CDR2 SVGAGI. V was pared by 2 bases and J by 3 bases, with 7 bases between. The CDR3 covers 13 residues. The CDR3 DNA reads TGTGCCAGCAGTTACGCCGATGACACTGAAGCTTTCTTT. Translating gives CASSYADDTEAFF.